This T cell receptor (beta chain) was retrieved from a study of cytomegalovirus exposure and HLA in healthy donors. Study-wide context: For the roughly 400 genotyped donors, approximately 82% fell within the Caucasian-associated ancestry cluster. Findings and limits, study-wide: Earlier analysis looked at TCR beta V segments, and most were productive about 90% or about 30% of the time. Researchers reported in a later analysis that a missense DCLRE1C variant was tied to TCR beta V- and J-gene trimming. Looking again later, the authors saw that most CMV-associated TCR beta chains seemed HLA-restricted.

This clone occurred once. As yet, its antigen is unknown. A multiplex PCR was run with 60 Vbeta primers and 13 Jbeta primers. Sequencing was performed with immunoSEQ multiplex PCR; in TCRdb, only in-frame clones are kept and a portion is missing. Counted here are 150,000 or so clones, about 80% occurring once; the ten biggest clones make up roughly 4%. Germline CDR1 SGHRS, CDR2 YFSETQ. The CDR3 spans 14 residues. V lost 2 bases to trimming and J lost 0 bases, with 9 bases between them. The rearrangement joins TRBV5-1 to TRBJ2-7, with D tentatively TRBD1 (6 bases). The source material was PBMCs. The TCR originated in a woman aged 40-49 years in good health and CMV-seronegative. The CDR3 is CASSLQGISYEQYF. The DNA for the CDR3 is TGCGCCAGCAGCTTACAGGGCATCTCCTACGAGCAGTACTTC.